Listed here are 32 T cell receptor beta chains from one sample, sequenced in a study of T cell responses to AZD1222 COVID-19 vaccine. Sequencing was performed with immunoSEQ multiplex PCR; in TCRdb, only in-frame clones are kept and a portion is missing. The table shows some 150,000 clones, with 75% to 95% occurring only once. The material sequenced was peripheral blood, taken on day 0 of AZD1222 vaccination. The receptor source for this set is an adult in good health.

This clone was seen just once. The chain uses TRBV5-1 and TRBJ2-5, with D perhaps matching TRBD1 (5 bases). V lost 0 bases, J lost 4 bases, and 10 bases lay in between. In germline, CDR1 is SGHRS, CDR2 YFSETQ. CDR3 length: 14 amino acids. The CDR3 protein is CASSLVPRVETQYF. The CDR3 bases are TGCGCCAGCAGCTTGGTTCCCAGGGTAGAGACCCAGTACTTC.

The chain couples TRBV7-8 to TRBJ2-1; TRBD1 matches at 7 bases. The CDR3 contains 15 residues. V dropped 5 bases and J dropped 1; count of bases not matched to a gene: 5. The V gene's germline CDR1 is SGHVS and CDR2 FQNEAQ. CDR3 sequence reads: CASSTRQGSYNEQFF. CDR3 sequence (DNA): TGTGCCAGCAGCACCCGACAGGGATCCTACAATGAGCAGTTCTTC.

The chain links TRBV7-8 to TRBJ2-3; D possibly uses TRBD1 or TRBD2 (5 bases each). The CDR3 totals 15 residues. The V gene lost 5 bases and the J gene lost 3 bases, with 15 bases spanning the gap. Germline V lookup: CDR1 SGHVS, CDR2 FQNEAQ. The CDR3 here is CASSRDDDWTDTQYF. The CDR3 nucleotides read TGTGCCAGCAGCAGGGACGACGACTGGACAGATACGCAGTATTTT.

This clone was picked up one time. J is TRBJ2-3 and V is TRBV30, with 8 bases matching TRBD1. CDR1 and CDR2 from the germline V gene are GTSNPN and SVGIG (reference sequence). J lost 2 bases, V lost 0 bases, and 1 base had no gene match. The CDR3 is 14 amino acids. CDR3 protein: CAWSVTGDTDTQYF. CDR3 nucleotide sequence: TGTGCCTGGAGTGTGACAGGGGACACAGATACGCAGTATTTT.

The chain uses TRBV2 and TRBJ1-2, with D possibly TRBD1 on 5 matching bases. There are 13 residues in the CDR3. Trimming cost V 5 bases and J 4 bases, with 11 bases left between them. CDR1 is SNHLY and CDR2 is FYNNEI in the germline V gene. CDR3 sequence reads: CASSPGPFYGYTF. CDR3 bases: TGTGCCAGCAGTCCGGGACCTTTCTATGGCTACACCTTC.

The chain uses TRBV13 and TRBJ2-5; the match to TRBD2 covers 7 bases. The V gene's germline CDR1 is PRHDT and CDR2 FYEKMQ (reference sequence). The CDR3 spans 17 residues. V was pared by 6 bases and J by 1 base, with 14 bases of the junction left unmatched. CDR3 region: CASSPILSGVFQETQYF. The CDR3 bases are TGTGCCAGCAGTCCTATCTTGAGCGGGGTTTTCCAAGAGACCCAGTACTTC.

V gene TRBV6-5 combines with J gene TRBJ1-6; 9 bases agree with TRBD1. V was clipped by 8 bases and J by 10 bases; unmatched bases: 12. The CDR3 has 15 amino acids. Germline-derived CDR1 and CDR2 are MNHEY and SVGAGI. CDR3 loop: CASLQQTGGHSPLHF. CDR3 nucleotide sequence: TGTGCCAGCCTACAACAGACAGGGGGACACTCACCCCTCCACTTT.

The J gene is TRBJ1-5, the V gene TRBV15; D gene unclear. CDR1 and CDR2 (germline): LNHNV, YYDKDF (reference sequence). V was shortened by 0 bases and J by 0 bases, with 6 bases between the two germline ends. This CDR3 has 15 amino acids. The CDR3 nucleotides are TGTGCCACCAGCAGAGACGGATATAGCAATCAGCCCCAGCATTTT. Its translation: CATSRDGYSNQPQHF.

This clone was detected once. The genes are TRBV5-6 and TRBJ2-2; D gene unclear. CDR3 size: 17 residues. V was shortened by 0 bases and J by 5 bases, with 17 bases between the two germline ends. The V gene's germline CDR1 is SGHDT and CDR2 YYEEEE. The CDR3 DNA follows: TGTGCCAGCAGCTTGGCTGGATTACGGAAGGGAACCGGGGAGCTGTTTTTT. Its translation: CASSLAGLRKGTGELFF.

This clone was seen a few times. V is TRBV21-1 and J is TRBJ1-3; the table names TRBD1, a call not compared with the DNA. TRBV21-1 is a documented pseudogene. This CDR3 spans 19 amino acids. The CDR3 DNA reads as TGTGCCAGCAGCAAAGGGAGTCCCCGGGACACTAGCTCTGGAAACACCATATATTTT. Its protein product is CASSKGSPRDTSSGNTIYF.

The CDR3 loop is CASSADGDNQPQHF. CDR3 DNA: TGTGCCAGCAGCGCCGACGGTGACAATCAGCCCCAGCATTTT. The rearrangement uses TRBV2 and TRBJ1-5; no reliable D call. CDR3 length: 14 residues. Trimming took 6 bases from V and 3 from J, leaving 12 bases between them. Germline V gene lookup returns CDR1 SNHLY and CDR2 FYNNEI.

The V gene is TRBV25-1, the J gene TRBJ1-5; D ambiguous. The CDR3 sequence is 14 residues long. Trimming left V 4 bases short and J 1 base short, with 8 bases between. Germline values: CDR1 MGHDK, CDR2 SYGVNS. CDR3 DNA sequence: TGTGCCAGCAGTGGAACGGGGAGCAATCAGCCCCAGCATTTT. Its protein is CASSGTGSNQPQHF.

The chain combines TRBV19 with TRBJ1-1; no definite D call. The CDR3 length is 13 residues. Germline CDR1 reads LNHDA; CDR2 reads SQIVND (reference sequence). Trimming took off 7 bases at V and 0 bases at J, with 9 bases between the two ends. The CDR3 nucleotides are TGTGCCAGTACCTACACCATGAACACTGAAGCTTTCTTT. Its translation: CASTYTMNTEAFF.

This clone came up once. The rearrangement uses TRBV6-2 or TRBV6-3 and TRBJ1-4; the D gene is possibly TRBD1 (5 bases). The CDR3 is 18 residues long. V lost 2 bases and J 0 bases, leaving 16 bases between the germline ends. The germline CDR1 and CDR2 sequences are MNHEY and SVGEGT. The CDR3 spells CASSYNQGEVATNEKLFF. In nucleotides, the CDR3 is TGTGCCAGCAGTTACAACCAGGGAGAGGTTGCAACTAATGAAAAACTGTTTTTT.

V usage is TRBV11-3 and J usage is TRBJ2-1; no clear D gene. The CDR3 contains 16 residues. Trimming took 2 bases from V and 2 from J, leaving 13 bases between them. CDR1 and CDR2 (germline): SGHNT, YENEEA. The CDR3 DNA sequence: TGTGCCAGCAGCTTATTTTCAGTCCATGCCTACAATGAGCAGTTCTTC. Encoded protein: CASSLFSVHAYNEQFF.

The chain combines TRBV23-1 with TRBJ1-5; D may be TRBD1 (6 bases). TRBV23-1 is given ORF status, its function remaining uncertain. Trimming pared 11 bases from V and 7 bases from J, leaving 15 bases between. The CDR3 runs 12 residues. DNA of the CDR3: TGCGCCGTACCCGGGGGGCGGCAGCCCCAGCATTTT. Encoded protein: CAVPGGRQPQHF.

The chain has TRBV12-3 or TRBV12-4 and TRBJ2-1, with D perhaps matching TRBD1 (5 bases). CDR3 size: 13 residues. The ends were cut back, 0 bases at V and 9 bases at J, with 9 bases in the middle. DNA for the CDR3: TGTGCCAGCAGTTTAGCAGGAAGGGGTGAGCAGTTCTTC. It yields the protein CASSLAGRGEQFF.

The CDR3 DNA reads as TGTGCCAGCAGTCCGGACAGGGGTAGCTCTGGGGCCAACGTCCTGACTTTC. Amino acids: CASSPDRGSSGANVLTF. The chain carries TRBV6-6 and TRBJ2-6, with 9 bases identical to TRBD1. The V segment lost 5 bases and the J segment 0 bases; nucleotides outside the gene matches: 5. This CDR3 has 17 residues. Germline loops: CDR1 MNHNY, CDR2 SVGAGI (reference sequence).

V gene TRBV5-1 combines with J gene TRBJ1-4, with D perhaps TRBD1 (6 bases). Germline assignment: CDR1 SGHRS and CDR2 YFSETQ. V dropped 2 bases and J dropped 7 bases, with 12 bases sitting between them. The CDR3 is 14 amino acids. CDR3 bases: TGCGCCAGCAGCTTAGGGGGATTTGGTGAAAAACTGTTTTTT. Translation: CASSLGGFGEKLFF.

The J gene is TRBJ1-5, the V gene TRBV4-1, with 9 positions matching TRBD1. J lost 5 bases, V lost 4 bases, and 15 bases had no gene match. CDR1 is MGHRA and CDR2 is YSYEKL in the germline V gene. CDR3 length: 18 residues. The CDR3 here is CASSPQIQGAIEDQPQHF. CDR3 in DNA: TGCGCCAGCAGCCCACAGATACAGGGGGCGATAGAAGATCAGCCCCAGCATTTT.

CDR3 nucleotides: TGTGCCAGCAGTTTGCCCGAGGTAGGGGTGGACACTGAAGCTTTCTTT. Translating it yields CASSLPEVGVDTEAFF. V usage is TRBV6-5 and J usage is TRBJ1-1, with D perhaps TRBD1 (5 bases). Germline V gives CDR1 MNHEY, CDR2 SVGAGI. V lost 4 bases and J 3 bases, leaving 18 bases between the germline ends. The CDR3 consists of 16 residues.

This clone showed up just once. CDR3 amino acids: CASSLERGDEQFF. The CDR3 DNA reads TGCGCCAGCAGCCTTGAAAGAGGCGATGAGCAGTTCTTC. The chain has TRBV5-1 and TRBJ2-1; no clear D gene. Germline V gene sequence: CDR1 SGHRS, CDR2 YFSETQ. Trimming took 4 bases from V and 8 from J, leaving 13 bases between them. The CDR3 covers 13 residues. The variable domain in full, with the rest retrieved from reference TRBV5-1 and TRBJ2-1, is KAGVTQTPRYLIKTRGQQVTLSCSPISGHRSVSWYQQTPGQGLQFLFEYFSETQRNKGNFPGRFSGRQFSNSRSEMNVSTLELGDSALYLCASSLERGDEQFFGPGTRLTVL.

The chain uses TRBV10-3 and TRBJ1-2; TRBD1 matches 8 bases. The V and J ends lost 6 bases and 6 bases, in that order; junction bases with no gene match: 3. This CDR3 has 12 residues. The germline V gene encodes CDR1 ENHRY and CDR2 SYGVKD. This chain's CDR3 is CAIRQGGDGYTF. In DNA form, the CDR3 reads TGTGCCATCAGACAGGGGGGGGATGGCTACACCTTC.

The chain joins TRBV7-9 to TRBJ1-1; TRBD1 might be the D (6 bases). Germline assignment: CDR1 SEHNR and CDR2 FQNEAQ (reference sequence). V lost 4 bases and J lost 1, with 10 bases in between. CDR3 length equals 14 residues. CDR3 sequence reads: CASSSGHKNTEAFF. CDR3 nucleotides: TGTGCCAGCAGCTCGGGACACAAGAACACTGAAGCTTTCTTT.

The genes are TRBV5-4 and TRBJ1-1, with D possibly TRBD1 on 5 matching bases. The germline V gene encodes CDR1 SGHNT and CDR2 YYREEE (reference sequence). This CDR3 is 14 amino acids long. V lost 2 bases and J 1 base, leaving 9 bases between the germline ends. The CDR3 sequence: CASSLAGRNTEAFF. The CDR3 DNA reads TGTGCCAGCAGCTTAGCAGGGCGGAACACTGAAGCTTTCTTT.

The rearrangement uses TRBV19 and TRBJ1-3; D gene unclear. Germline CDR1 LNHDA, CDR2 SQIVND (reference sequence). V gave up 0 bases and J gave up 0 bases, with 6 bases separating them. CDR3 length equals 15 residues. CDR3 protein: CASSIDLNSGNTIYF. Written as DNA, the CDR3 is TGTGCCAGTAGTATAGATCTCAACTCTGGAAACACCATATATTTT.

The chain links TRBV5-1 to TRBJ1-2; 7 nucleotides align to TRBD1. The CDR3 spans 13 residues. V dropped 4 bases and J dropped 3; count of bases not matched to a gene: 3. The V gene's germline CDR1 is SGHRS and CDR2 YFSETQ. Here the CDR3 reads CASSEGQYYGYTF. DNA of the CDR3: TGCGCCAGCAGCGAGGGACAGTACTATGGCTACACCTTC.

This chain connects TRBV4-1 to TRBJ2-6; D not certain. CDR1 is MGHRA and CDR2 is YSYEKL in the germline V gene. This CDR3 is 15 amino acids long. V was cut by 1 base and J by 1 base, with 5 bases left in between. Here the CDR3 reads CASSQAWSGANVLTF. CDR3 bases: TGCGCCAGCAGCCAAGCCTGGTCTGGGGCCAACGTCCTGACTTTC.

This sequence joins TRBV7-2 and TRBJ2-7, with a weak D call TRBD1 (6 bases). The CDR3 consists of 13 residues. Germline-derived CDR1 and CDR2 are SGHTA and FQGNSA. Trimming stripped 6 bases from V and 6 bases from J, with 15 bases between. CDR3 loop: CASSKQGWGEQYF. DNA of the CDR3: TGTGCCAGCAGTAAACAGGGATGGGGCGAGCAGTACTTC.

The chain joins TRBV9 to TRBJ2-2; TRBD1 might be the D (6 bases). The germline V gene encodes CDR1 SGDLS and CDR2 YYNGEE. CDR3 length equals 16 residues. V was shortened by 0 bases and J by 2 bases, with 11 bases between the two germline ends. The CDR3 spells CASSVVRDINTGELFF. The CDR3 region has the DNA TGTGCCAGCAGCGTAGTCCGGGACATCAACACCGGGGAGCTGTTTTTT. The whole variable domain, filled in from reference TRBV9 and TRBJ2-2, reads DSGVTQTPKHLITATGQRVTLRCSPRSGDLSVYWYQQSLDQGLQFLIQYYNGEERAKGNILERFSAQQFPDLHSELNLSSLELGDSALYFCASSVVRDINTGELFFGEGSRLTVL.

The chain recombines TRBV3-1 (or the pseudogene TRBV3-2) with TRBJ1-4, with D possibly matching TRBD1 (6 bases). The CDR3 length is 14 residues. Trimming stripped 6 bases from V and 9 bases from J, with 17 bases between. Germline values: CDR1 LGHDT, CDR2 YNNKEL (reference sequence). In DNA, the CDR3 is TGTGCCAGCAGGTTCGAGGGAACAGGGAAAAAACTGTTTTTT. This gives the protein CASRFEGTGKKLFF.

The rearrangement links TRBV12-3 or TRBV12-4 to TRBJ1-3; D remains unclear. The V and J ends lost 2 bases and 7 bases respectively, with 9 bases between them. The CDR3 has 13 amino acids. The CDR3 nucleotides read TGTGCCAGCAGTTTATCCTTGAGCAACACCATATATTTT. Amino acids: CASSLSLSNTIYF.